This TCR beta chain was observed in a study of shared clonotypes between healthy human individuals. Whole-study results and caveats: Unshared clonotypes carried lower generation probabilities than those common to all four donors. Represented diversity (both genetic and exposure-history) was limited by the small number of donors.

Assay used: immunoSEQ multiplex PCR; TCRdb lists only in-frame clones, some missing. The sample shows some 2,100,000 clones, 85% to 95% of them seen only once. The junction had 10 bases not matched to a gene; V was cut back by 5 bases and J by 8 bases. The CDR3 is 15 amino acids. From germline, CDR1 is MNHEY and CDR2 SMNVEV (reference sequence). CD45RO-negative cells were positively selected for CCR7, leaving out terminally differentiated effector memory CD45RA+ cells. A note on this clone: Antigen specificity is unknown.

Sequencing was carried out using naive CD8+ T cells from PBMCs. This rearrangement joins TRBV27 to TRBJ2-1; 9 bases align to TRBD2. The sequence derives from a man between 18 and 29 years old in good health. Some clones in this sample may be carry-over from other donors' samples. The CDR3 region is CASSNYAGGPDEQFF. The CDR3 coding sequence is TGTGCCAGCAGTAATTACGCGGGAGGGCCCGATGAGCAGTTCTTC.